This is a list of T cell receptor beta chains from one sample in a study of cytomegalovirus exposure and HLA in healthy donors. TCRdb's table, derived via immunoSEQ multiplex PCR, lists solely in-frame clones and lacks some. The sample lists around 90,000 clones, around 85% occurring once. The sample consisted of PBMCs. Receptors originate from a man younger than 40 in good health and CMV-seronegative. The CDR3 runs from the conserved cysteine through the conserved F or W. Fields, in order: V gene, J gene, D gene, clone size, CDR3 DNA, CDR3 protein. The D gene is left open where the match is weak. Only part of the rows carry a size: once, few, many, or a class if the clone is expanded.

TRBV5-1	TRBJ2-3	TRBD2	-	TGCGCCAGCAGCCCCGCCAGGACTAGCGGGGGGGCCGAGACAGATACGCAGTATTTT	CASSPARTSGGAETDTQYF
TRBV23-1	TRBJ1-2	TRBD1	-	TGCGCCAGCAATTTCAGGGGGCAGGGGGATGGCTACACCTTC	CASNFRGQGDGYTF
TRBV27	TRBJ2-3	-	-	TGTGCCAGCAGTTCCCCTTTGGGTAGCGCCACAGATACGCAGTATTTT	CASSSPLGSATDTQYF
TRBV2	TRBJ1-5	-	-	TGTGCCAGCACTACTCGGACAGATAATCAGCCCCAGCATTTT	CASTTRTDNQPQHF
TRBV6-1	TRBJ1-1	TRBD1	few	TGTGCCAGCAGAACCTCTACAGGGGGAGCTTTCTTT	CASRTSTGGAFF
TRBV4-2	TRBJ1-1	-	-	TGTGCCAGCAGCCAAGAACCGGGGGGCAACACTGAAGCTTTCTTT	CASSQEPGGNTEAFF
TRBV9	TRBJ1-3	TRBD1	-	TGTGCCAGCAGCGAGGGACAGGGACTCTCTGGAAACACCATATATTTT	CASSEGQGLSGNTIYF
TRBV7-9	TRBJ1-1	-	few	TGTGCCAGCAGCTTAGGGTCTGGCAGCGTGAACACTGAAGCTTTCTTT	CASSLGSGSVNTEAFF
TRBV19	TRBJ1-1	TRBD1	-	TGTGCCAGTAGTATAGACTCCGACAGGGCGAACACTGAAGCTTTCTTT	CASSIDSDRANTEAFF
TRBV5-4	TRBJ2-3	-	-	TGTGCCAGCAGCCCCGGCGGCAGGGCAGATACGCAGTATTTT	CASSPGGRADTQYF
TRBV4-1	TRBJ2-7	TRBD2	-	TGCGCCAGCAGCCAACTCTCCGGGGGACTAGCGAGTTACGAGCAGTACTTC	CASSQLSGGLASYEQYF
TRBV7-8	TRBJ1-2	-	-	TGTGCCAGCAGCTTAGACACCGGGCCCGGGGGAGGCTACACCTTC	CASSLDTGPGGGYTF
TRBV6-1	TRBJ1-4	-	-	TGTGCCAGCGAATTGGGACTTAATGAAAAACTGTTTTTT	CASELGLNEKLFF
TRBV19	TRBJ1-5	-	-	TGTGCCAGTAGTCAACAGAAAAATCAGCCCCAGCATTTT	CASSQQKNQPQHF
TRBV5-1	TRBJ2-3	TRBD2	-	TGCGCCAGCAGCACCCCTCTTAGCGGGGGGGCCTTGGTAGATACGCAGTATTTT	CASSTPLSGGALVDTQYF
TRBV9	TRBJ1-4	-	-	TGTGCCAGCAGCGCAGTTTTTGCAACTAATGAAAAACTGTTTTTT	CASSAVFATNEKLFF
TRBV30	TRBJ2-7	-	-	TGTGCCTGGAGCCGGGACACCAACGAGCAGTACTTC	CAWSRDTNEQYF
TRBV2	TRBJ2-3	TRBD1	once	TGTGCCAGCAGTCTTACAGGGGACCCCCTCTCTAGCACAGATACGCAGTATTTT	CASSLTGDPLSSTDTQYF
TRBV7-9	TRBJ2-4	TRBD2	-	TGTGCCAGCAGCTTGGGTGGTAGCGGGGGAGGAAACATTCAGTACTTC	CASSLGGSGGGNIQYF
TRBV7-8	TRBJ1-2	-	-	TGTGCCAGCAGCCTTATACCCAGCGAAGGCTACACCTTC	CASSLIPSEGYTF
TRBV7-9	TRBJ2-1	TRBD1	-	TGTGCCACCGTCCCGGGACAGGGGAATGAGCAGTTCTTC	CATVPGQGNEQFF
TRBV6-5	TRBJ2-1	-	-	TGTGCCAGCACCGGGACTTCATTGAATGAGCAGTTCTTC	CASTGTSLNEQFF
TRBV4-1	TRBJ1-5	-	-	TGCGCCAGCAGCCAAGATTCGGCGGGGGCCCACCAGCCCCAGCATTTT	CASSQDSAGAHQPQHF
TRBV7-2	TRBJ1-2	TRBD1	-	TGTGCCAGCACCCAGACAGGGCCGGAAGGATATGGCTACACCTTC	CASTQTGPEGYGYTF
TRBV28	TRBJ2-7	-	-	TGTGCCAGCAGTTTTCAGGGAAACGAGCAGTACTTC	CASSFQGNEQYF
TRBV28	TRBJ1-4	-	few	TGTGCCAGCAGTTTCCCCACAGGGTTTAATGAAAAACTGTTTTTT	CASSFPTGFNEKLFF
TRBV19	TRBJ2-5	-	few	TGTGCCAGTAGTATAGGAACAGGGTGGGAGACCCAGTACTTC	CASSIGTGWETQYF
TRBV10-3	TRBJ2-1	-	-	TGTGCCATCAGACCCGGGAGCAACTTTTGGAATGAGCAGTTCTTC	CAIRPGSNFWNEQFF
TRBV7-6	TRBJ1-3	TRBD1	-	TGTGCCAGCAGCCCGATACGACAGGGAAGAGGTGGAAACACCATATATTTT	CASSPIRQGRGGNTIYF
TRBV7-2	TRBJ1-6	TRBD1	-	TGTGCCAGCAGTGACAGGGCGAATTCACCCCTCCACTTT	CASSDRANSPLHF
TRBV7-9	TRBJ1-1	-	once	TGTGCCAGCAGCTGGGAGGGAATGAACACTGAAGCTTTCTTT	CASSWEGMNTEAFF
TRBV2	TRBJ2-5	-	-	TGTGCCAGCAGTGGTCAGGGTGGAAAGACCCAGTACTTC	CASSGQGGKTQYF
TRBV28	TRBJ1-2	TRBD1	-	TGTGCCAGCGGACGGGACAGCCGGACCAACTATGGCTACACCTTC	CASGRDSRTNYGYTF
TRBV29-1	TRBJ2-2	TRBD1	-	TGCAGCGCCTACGCGACAGGGTTGGCCGGGGAGCTGTTTTTT	CSAYATGLAGELFF
TRBV5-1	TRBJ2-1	-	-	TGCGCCAGCAGCTTGGTGGCAGGGGTGGATGAGCAGTTCTTC	CASSLVAGVDEQFF
TRBV6-5	TRBJ1-4	TRBD1	-	TGTGCCAGCAGTGCGGCCAGGGGGCGATTTGAAAAACTGTTTTTT	CASSAARGRFEKLFF
TRBV9	TRBJ1-2	-	-	TGTGCCAGCAGCGTAGACGTAGCTAACTATGGCTACACCTTC	CASSVDVANYGYTF
TRBV2	TRBJ2-3	-	once	TGTGCCAGCAGCTTCCCTTGGCTAGCACATTCAGATACGCAGTATTTT	CASSFPWLAHSDTQYF
TRBV12-5	TRBJ1-1	TRBD1	-	TGTGCTAGTGGTTTAAACCCAATGGACAGGGTGATGAACACTGAAGCTTTCTTT	CASGLNPMDRVMNTEAFF
TRBV18	TRBJ2-7	TRBD1	-	TGTGCCAGCTCATCCTCGCCACTTACAGGGGCAGCCTACGAGCAGTACTTC	CASSSSPLTGAAYEQYF
TRBV7-6	TRBJ2-7	-	few	TGTGCCAGCAGCTTAGATCGGGGGACCTACGAGCAGTACTTC	CASSLDRGTYEQYF
TRBV5-5	TRBJ2-5	TRBD1	-	TGTGCCAGCAGCTCCGGACAGGGCTTCCAAGAGACCCAGTACTTC	CASSSGQGFQETQYF
TRBV30	TRBJ2-2	-	few	TGTGCCCAGGAGGGGCGCAGGCCCGGGGAGCTGTTTTTT	CAQEGRRPGELFF
TRBV28	TRBJ1-1	-	-	TGTGCCAGCAGTTTAATCACCAGGGACACTGAAGCTTTCTTT	CASSLITRDTEAFF
TRBV7-9	TRBJ1-4	-	-	TGTGCCAGCGACCATCCGACAGAGAATGAAAAACTGTTTTTT	CASDHPTENEKLFF
TRBV10-3	TRBJ1-1	-	-	TGTGCCATCAGTGGGGGGCGGGCTGAAGCTTTCTTT	CAISGGRAEAFF
TRBV5-1	TRBJ2-1	TRBD2	-	TGCGCCAGCAGCTTCCTGGAGCGGGGGCCCTACAATGAGCAGTTCTTC	CASSFLERGPYNEQFF
TRBV5-4	TRBJ2-7	TRBD1	-	TGTGCCAGCAGCGCCCCGACAGGGGATTACTCGGAGCAGTACTTC	CASSAPTGDYSEQYF
TRBV7-2	TRBJ1-1	TRBD1	-	TGTGCCAGCAGCGCCAGGACAGGGGTCATGAACACTGAAGCTTTCTTT	CASSARTGVMNTEAFF
TRBV5-1	TRBJ2-3	TRBD1	-	TGCGCCAGCAGCTCGGGACAGGTTGCAGATACGCAGTATTTT	CASSSGQVADTQYF